A single sample is the source of the 25 T cell receptor beta chains below, sequenced in a study of blood T cell repertoires in COVID-19. Clones were read by immunoSEQ multiplex PCR, and TCRdb kept only the in-frame ones, dropping some. The sample holds tens of thousands of clones; roughly 84% are singletons and the top ten take less than 20%. The sequenced sample consisted of peripheral blood. The receptor set was obtained from a human donor with active COVID-19. The donor label of this sample is uncertain.

The CDR3 sequence: CASSEYDRSYGYTF. CDR3 bases: TGTGCCAGCAGCGAATACGACAGGAGCTATGGCTACACCTTC. J is TRBJ1-2 and V is TRBV13; the D gene is possibly TRBD1 (6 bases). Germline V gene data show CDR1 as PRHDT and CDR2 as FYEKMQ (reference sequence). Trimming stripped 5 bases from V and 4 bases from J, with 14 bases between. CDR3 length: 14 amino acids.

The J gene is TRBJ2-2, the V gene TRBV10-3, with 7 bases matching TRBD1. The CDR3 loop spans 15 amino acids. Germline values: CDR1 ENHRY, CDR2 SYGVKD. The V gene end was trimmed by 3 bases and the J gene end by 3 bases; junction bases not matched to a gene: 4. The CDR3 DNA sequence: TGTGCCATCAGTGAAACTACAGGGGACACCGGGGAGCTGTTTTTT. It yields the protein CAISETTGDTGELFF.

The rearrangement uses TRBV7-2 and TRBJ1-4; D ambiguous. V was trimmed by 0 bases and J by 5 bases, leaving 10 bases between them. The CDR3 has 15 residues. The V gene's germline CDR1 is SGHTA and CDR2 FQGNSA. CDR3 sequence (DNA): TGTGCCAGCAGCTTAGCGGTAGGGAGGAATGAAAAACTGTTTTTT. Translating gives CASSLAVGRNEKLFF.

This clone was counted a few times. The J gene is TRBJ1-1, the V gene TRBV5-1; D is uncertain. Germline CDR1 SGHRS, CDR2 YFSETQ. Trimming cost V 0 bases and J 1 base, with 10 bases left between them. The CDR3 length is 15 residues. The CDR3 is CASSLGSYTNTEAFF. Written as DNA, the CDR3 is TGCGCCAGCAGCTTGGGTAGCTATACGAACACTGAAGCTTTCTTT.

The rearrangement joins TRBV10-3 to TRBJ2-5; TRBD2 agrees at 12 bases. Germline V gene data show CDR1 as ENHRY and CDR2 as SYGVKD. The junction had 11 bases not matched to a gene; V was cut back by 10 bases and J by 5 bases. The CDR3 totals 15 residues. The CDR3 bases are TGTGCCACCACCCCTAGCGGGGGGGCCGGGGAGACCCAGTACTTC. Its translation: CATTPSGGAGETQYF.

The chain employs TRBV11-2 and TRBJ1-1, with D hard to call. CDR1 SGHAT and CDR2 FQNNGV come from the germline V gene. The CDR3 totals 13 residues. The germline V and J ends were trimmed by 3 bases and 7 bases, with 12 bases remaining between them. CDR3 coding DNA: TGTGCCAGCAGCTTCGTTCTGGCTAGTGAAGCTTTCTTT. Translating it yields CASSFVLASEAFF. Combining the CDR3 with reference TRBV11-2 and TRBJ1-1 gives the whole variable domain EAGVAQSPRYKIIEKRQSVAFWCNPISGHATLYWYQQILGQGPKLLIQFQNNGVVDDSQLPKDRFSAERLKGVDSTLKIQPAKLEDSAVYLCASSFVLASEAFFGQGTRLTVV.

The gene calls are TRBV4-2 and TRBJ1-4, with D possibly TRBD1 on 5 matching bases. The germline gives CDR1 LGHNA, CDR2 YNFKEQ. Between the trimmed V and J ends, which lost 1 base and 7 bases, there was a span of 16 bases. The length of the CDR3 is 16 residues. In DNA, the CDR3 is TGTGCCAGCAGCCAAGGGGTCGGCAGGGTTGGTGAAAAACTGTTTTTT. This sequence encodes CASSQGVGRVGEKLFF.

V usage is TRBV5-5 and J usage is TRBJ1-1; unclear D gene. This CDR3 comprises 15 residues. Germline values: CDR1 SGHKS, CDR2 YYEKEE (reference sequence). Between the trimmed V and J ends, which lost 0 bases and 0 bases, there was a span of 9 bases. CDR3 sequence (DNA): TGTGCCAGCAGCTTGGGCGGGCGGATGAACACTGAAGCTTTCTTT. The encoded protein is CASSLGGRMNTEAFF.

The DNA for the CDR3 is TGTGCCAGCAGCTTAGGAGACAGAGGATTTTATGGCTACACCTTC. Residues: CASSLGDRGFYGYTF. The V call is TRBV5-8, the J call TRBJ1-2; weak D call: TRBD1 (5 bases). This CDR3 comprises 15 residues. CDR1 is SGHTS and CDR2 is YDEGEE in the germline V gene. Trimming shortened V by 2 bases and J by 5 bases, and 16 bases separated the two germline ends.

J is TRBJ1-5 and V is TRBV7-6; D gene ambiguous. The CDR3 has 15 residues. Trimming removed 5 bases from V and 1 base from J, with 12 bases in between. Germline V CDR1 and CDR2: SGHVS, FNYEAQ. For the CDR3, the DNA is TGTGCCAGCAGCGAGGCTGTCGGCAGCAATCAGCCCCAGCATTTT. Its translation is CASSEAVGSNQPQHF.

The chain is built from TRBV9 and TRBJ1-1; 7 nucleotides line up with TRBD1. The CDR3 consists of 15 residues. Germline CDR1 and CDR2: SGDLS and YYNGEE. Trimming removed 3 bases from V and 0 bases from J; junction bases left unmatched: 5. CDR3 residues: CASSAAGTVNTEAFF. CDR3 nucleotides: TGTGCCAGCAGCGCAGCCGGGACAGTGAACACTGAAGCTTTCTTT.

The rearrangement joins TRBV7-2 to TRBJ2-7, with 8 bases fitting TRBD1. Germline lookup yields CDR1 SGHTA and CDR2 FQGNSA. Losses at the gene ends were 5 bases for V and 2 bases for J; bases not matched to a gene: 8. This CDR3 is 15 amino acids long. In DNA form, the CDR3 reads TGTGCCAGCAGCGACGGCGGACAGGGAGCCTACGAGCAGTACTTC. It yields the protein CASSDGGQGAYEQYF.

This clone came up a few times. V gene TRBV20-1 combines with J gene TRBJ2-5; 7 bases fit TRBD1. Germline-derived CDR1 and CDR2 are DFQATT and SNEGSKA (reference sequence). V trimming: 3 bases; J trimming: 3 bases; junction bases outside the gene matches: 4. The CDR3 sequence is 13 residues long. CDR3 amino acids: CSASGTAEETQYF. DNA of the CDR3: TGCAGTGCTAGTGGGACAGCGGAAGAGACCCAGTACTTC.

The chain carries TRBV27 and TRBJ2-1; 11 bases agree with TRBD2. The CDR3 length is 17 residues. J lost 7 bases, V lost 4 bases, and 12 bases had no gene match. CDR1 is MNHEY, CDR2 SMNVEV, per germline (reference sequence). The CDR3, as DNA: TGTGCCAGCAGTTCAAAAGAACTAGCGGGGGTGTTGAATGAGCAGTTCTTC. The encoded protein is CASSSKELAGVLNEQFF.

The chain uses TRBV10-3 and TRBJ2-3; the D gene is possibly TRBD1 (5 bases). The CDR3 is 15 amino acids. CDR1 ENHRY and CDR2 SYGVKD come from the germline V gene. Trimming stripped 6 bases from V and 3 bases from J, with 16 bases between. The CDR3 DNA is TGTGCCATCAGCAGGGTTGTTGGGGAAACAGATACGCAGTATTTT. Translated: CAISRVVGETDTQYF.

This clone occurred once. This chain joins TRBV5-1 and TRBJ2-3; tentatively, D is TRBD2 (6 bases). The CDR3 is made up of 13 amino acids. Germline V gene lookup returns CDR1 SGHRS and CDR2 YFSETQ. V was pared by 4 bases and J by 3 bases, with 9 bases between. The CDR3 loop reads CASSLRGTDTQYF. Here the CDR3 DNA reads TGCGCCAGCAGCCTCCGGGGGACAGATACGCAGTATTTT.

The chain joins TRBV6-4 to TRBJ2-3, with 11 bases identical to TRBD2. The CDR3 sequence is 15 residues long. After removal of 3 bases from V and 1 base from J, the junction contained 0 bases not matched to a gene. From germline, CDR1 is MRHNA and CDR2 SNTAGT. The CDR3 region is CASSETSGGTDTQYF. CDR3 sequence (DNA): TGTGCCAGCAGTGAGACTAGCGGGGGCACAGATACGCAGTATTTT.

This clone has just one count. V is TRBV6-2 or TRBV6-3 and J is TRBJ1-2; 10 nucleotides match TRBD1. There are 15 residues in the CDR3. Germline V gene lookup returns CDR1 MNHEY and CDR2 SVGEGT. Trimming at V came to 2 bases and at J to 2 bases, leaving 2 bases not matched to a gene. CDR3 sequence reads: CASSYVGQGNYGYTF. CDR3 nucleotides: TGTGCCAGCAGTTACGTGGGACAGGGGAACTATGGCTACACCTTC.

The rearrangement links TRBV12-3 or TRBV12-4 to TRBJ1-5; possible D gene TRBD1, 6 bases. V was trimmed by 5 bases and J by 7 bases, leaving 12 bases between them. The CDR3 runs to 13 residues. For the CDR3, the DNA is TGTGCCAGCAGTCTTGCCGACAGGCAGCCCCAGCATTTT. As protein: CASSLADRQPQHF.

The chain joins TRBV4-3 to TRBJ2-7; D is undetermined. Trimming shortened V by 3 bases and J by 3 bases, and 12 bases separated the two germline ends. Germline assignment: CDR1 LGHNA and CDR2 YSLEER. The CDR3 extends over 14 amino acids. CDR3 in amino acids: CASSQILPSYEQYF. CDR3 nucleotide sequence: TGCGCCAGCAGCCAGATCCTTCCCAGCTACGAGCAGTACTTC.

The chain employs TRBV4-1 and TRBJ1-2; D uncertain. Germline lookup yields CDR1 MGHRA and CDR2 YSYEKL. V was trimmed by 2 bases and J by 5 bases, leaving 18 bases between them. The CDR3 spans 16 residues. The chain's CDR3 is CASSQSPGGVEYGYTF. For the CDR3, the DNA is TGCGCCAGCAGCCAATCCCCCGGCGGTGTTGAGTATGGCTACACCTTC.

CDR3 nucleotide sequence: TGTGCCAGCAGCGCCCCCGGGACAGAGTTCTACGAGCAGTACTTC. It translates to CASSAPGTEFYEQYF. This rearrangement joins TRBV7-2 to TRBJ2-7; TRBD1 matches at 7 bases. V was pared by 5 bases and J by 3 bases, with 10 bases of the junction left unmatched. Germline V CDR1 and CDR2: SGHTA, FQGNSA. The CDR3 covers 15 residues.

The V and J genes are TRBV10-1 and TRBJ1-3; no reliable D call. Germline values: CDR1 WNHNN, CDR2 SYGVQD (reference sequence). This CDR3 is 17 amino acids long. Trimming removed 4 bases at V and 1 base at J, with 17 bases between. This CDR3 is CASSVPFGSGSGNTIYF. As DNA, the CDR3 is TGCGCCAGCAGTGTGCCATTTGGATCGGGGTCTGGAAACACCATATATTTT.

This chain connects TRBV7-6 to TRBJ2-1; TRBD2 is a possible D gene (5 bases). Germline CDR1 SGHVS, CDR2 FNYEAQ. The CDR3 length is 14 residues. V was shortened by 1 base and J by 4 bases, with 8 bases between the two germline ends. The chain's CDR3 is CASSLGGLYNEQFF. The DNA of the CDR3 is TGTGCCAGCAGCTTAGGCGGGTTATACAATGAGCAGTTCTTC.

The chain has TRBV4-1 and TRBJ1-1; D remains ambiguous. Germline lookup yields CDR1 MGHRA and CDR2 YSYEKL. Trimming removed 2 bases from V and 4 bases from J, with 20 bases in between. The CDR3 totals 17 residues. CDR3: CASSQHQREDWVTEAFF. CDR3 coding DNA: TGCGCCAGCAGCCAACACCAACGAGAGGATTGGGTCACTGAAGCTTTCTTT.